The rows below give T cell receptor beta chains drawn from one sample of a study of cytomegalovirus exposure and HLA in healthy donors. Method: immunoSEQ multiplex PCR; TCRdb's copy keeps in-frame clones and lacks some. The sample lists around 140,000 clones, 75% to 85% occurring once. The specimen was PBMCs. These receptor sequences come from a young woman in good health and CMV-seropositive. The CDR3 runs from the conserved cysteine through the conserved F or W. The D gene is left open where the match is weak. Some rows have no size entry. The others give once, few or many, or a class for an expanded clone.

d_call j_call v_call clone_size cdr3_aa cdr3_nt
. TRBJ1-2 TRBV6-5 . CASSYGGQIYGYTF TGTGCCAGCAGTTACGGTGGACAGATCTATGGCTACACCTTC
. TRBJ2-5 TRBV5-1 . CASSPPGTQETQYF TGCGCCAGCAGCCCGCCGGGAACTCAAGAGACCCAGTACTTC
TRBD1 TRBJ2-2 TRBV7-6 . CASSPGGWVGTGELFF TGTGCCAGCAGCCCAGGGGGCTGGGTGGGCACCGGGGAGCTGTTTTTT
TRBD2 TRBJ2-1 TRBV4-2 . CASSQDGTSGGAYNEQFF TGTGCCAGCAGCCAAGATGGGACTAGCGGGGGGGCCTACAATGAGCAGTTCTTC
TRBD1 TRBJ2-7 TRBV6-1 . CASSRTGEFYEQYF TGTGCCAGCAGCCGGACAGGGGAGTTCTACGAGCAGTACTTC
. TRBJ1-2 TRBV27 once CASSPTDRANYGYTF TGTGCCAGCAGTCCAACGGACAGAGCTAACTATGGCTACACCTTC
. TRBJ1-1 TRBV19 . CASSTYPRINTEAFF TGTGCCAGTAGTACTTATCCCAGGATCAACACTGAAGCTTTCTTT
TRBD1 TRBJ1-2 TRBV5-6 once CASSRGTGGANYGYTF TGTGCCAGCAGCCGTGGGACAGGAGGAGCTAACTATGGCTACACCTTC
. TRBJ1-3 TRBV7-6 . CASSLGRGSGNTIYF TGTGCCAGCAGCTTAGGACGCGGCTCTGGAAACACCATATATTTT
TRBD2 TRBJ2-3 TRBV27 . CASEGLAGGTDTQYF TGTGCCAGCGAGGGACTAGCGGGGGGCACAGATACGCAGTATTTT
TRBD2 TRBJ2-5 TRBV18 . CASSPRRTSGASNQETQYF TGTGCCAGCTCACCACGTAGGACTAGCGGGGCATCGAACCAAGAGACCCAGTACTTC
. TRBJ2-7 TRBV5-1 few CASSPVGPAQGSYEQYF TGCGCCAGCAGCCCGGTGGGGCCTGCTCAGGGGTCCTACGAGCAGTACTTC
. TRBJ1-2 TRBV5-1 . CASSLGPGKGYTF TGCGCCAGCAGCTTGGGTCCAGGGAAGGGCTACACCTTC
TRBD1 TRBJ2-7 TRBV9 . CASSIDRDPPPYEQYF TGTGCCAGCAGCATCGACAGGGATCCACCACCCTACGAGCAGTACTTC
. TRBJ1-2 TRBV6-5 few CASSYSTQRYGYTF TGTGCCAGCAGTTACTCGACACAACGGTATGGCTACACCTTC
TRBD1 TRBJ2-1 TRBV5-1 . CASSGTGVKYEQFF TGCGCCAGCAGCGGGACAGGGGTAAAATACGAGCAGTTCTTC
. TRBJ1-2 TRBV4-1 . CASSLGGEANYGYTF TGCGCCAGCAGCTTGGGGGGGGAAGCTAACTATGGCTACACCTTC
. TRBJ1-1 TRBV7-9 . CASSLLSGVRNTEAFF TGTGCCAGCAGCCTCCTCTCAGGGGTGAGGAACACTGAAGCTTTCTTT
TRBD1 TRBJ2-5 TRBV7-9 . CASSTDRGRKTQYF TGTGCCAGCAGCACGGACAGGGGGAGGAAGACCCAGTACTTC
TRBD1 TRBJ2-2 TRBV6-5 . CASSPGQGRAGELFF TGTGCCAGCAGTCCGGGACAGGGGAGAGCCGGGGAGCTGTTTTTT
TRBD1 TRBJ2-5 TRBV27 . CASSLSTGWETQYF TGTGCCAGCAGTTTATCGACAGGGTGGGAGACCCAGTACTTC
TRBD1 TRBJ2-2 TRBV29-1 . CSVRDRKNTGELFF TGCAGCGTGAGGGACAGGAAGAACACCGGGGAGCTGTTTTTT
. TRBJ2-1 TRBV18 few CASSPIDSMNGEQFF TGTGCCAGCTCACCCATCGACAGTATGAACGGTGAGCAGTTCTTC
. TRBJ1-4 TRBV28 . CASSFTGTGEKLFF TGTGCCAGCAGTTTCACAGGGACGGGGGAAAAACTGTTTTTT
. TRBJ1-4 TRBV7-9 . CASSVDGSTNEKLFF TGTGCCAGCAGCGTCGACGGGTCAACTAATGAAAAACTGTTTTTT
TRBD2 TRBJ2-2 TRBV4-3 once CASSPGTSTGELFF TGCGCCAGCAGCCCAGGGACTAGCACCGGGGAGCTGTTTTTT
TRBD1 TRBJ1-6 TRBV5-6 few CASTRGHSPSPLHF TGTGCCAGCACTAGGGGGCACTCGCCCTCACCCCTCCACTTT
. TRBJ1-2 TRBV19 . CASSGPDSRYYGYTF TGTGCCAGTAGTGGGCCCGACAGCCGGTACTATGGCTACACCTTC
TRBD1 TRBJ2-2 TRBV5-1 . CASTTGGGELFF TGCGCCAGCACCACAGGGGGTGGGGAGCTGTTTTTT
TRBD1 TRBJ2-7 TRBV7-2 few CASSSRTGGTYEQYF TGTGCCAGCAGCTCCCGGACAGGGGGAACCTACGAGCAGTACTTC
. TRBJ2-7 TRBV2 . CASSEVPGASYEQYF TGTGCCAGCAGTGAAGTCCCAGGGGCCTCCTACGAGCAGTACTTC
TRBD1 TRBJ1-2 TRBV6-6 . CASSLLGQGGYGYTF TGTGCCAGCAGTCTTTTGGGACAGGGGGGCTATGGCTACACCTTC
. TRBJ1-2 TRBV5-1 . CASSLESLYGYTF TGCGCCAGCAGCTTGGAATCATTGTATGGCTACACCTTC
TRBD2 TRBJ2-1 TRBV6-6 . CASRTSGAYNEQFF TGTGCCAGCAGAACTAGCGGGGCCTACAATGAGCAGTTCTTC
. TRBJ1-1 TRBV10-1 . CASRQWAFF TGCGCCAGCAGACAGTGGGCTTTCTTT
TRBD1 TRBJ1-1 TRBV6-1 once CASTQGARTEAFF TGTGCCAGCACTCAGGGGGCGCGCACTGAAGCTTTCTTT
. TRBJ2-7 TRBV5-6 . CASSLVGTSDEQYF TGTGCCAGCAGCTTGGTAGGGACATCGGACGAGCAGTACTTC
TRBD2 TRBJ2-4 TRBV29-1 . CSVEVVAGSKNIQYF TGCAGCGTTGAAGTGGTAGCGGGGTCCAAAAACATTCAGTACTTC
TRBD1 TRBJ2-6 TRBV19 few CATADTFGQGAGANVLTF TGTGCCACCGCGGACACTTTCGGACAGGGAGCTGGGGCCAACGTCCTGACTTTC
. TRBJ2-7 TRBV5-8 . CASSLAGASSYEQYF TGTGCCAGCAGCTTGGCTGGGGCGAGCTCCTACGAGCAGTACTTC
TRBD1 TRBJ1-5 TRBV4-1 . CASSQDTGTDNQPQHF TGCGCCAGCAGCCAAGATACCGGGACAGACAATCAGCCCCAGCATTTT
TRBD2 TRBJ2-1 TRBV15 . CATTPLAGGSYNEQFF TGTGCCACCACTCCACTAGCGGGGGGGTCCTACAATGAGCAGTTCTTC
. TRBJ2-5 TRBV19 . CASTLTAAQETQYF TGTGCCAGTACTCTCACTGCGGCACAAGAGACCCAGTACTTC
. TRBJ1-6 TRBV6-5 . CASSYSQGPLHF TGTGCCAGCAGTTATTCTCAGGGTCCCCTCCACTTT
. TRBJ2-7 TRBV19 . CASSITGLSYEQYF TGTGCCAGTAGTATTACAGGGCTTTCCTACGAGCAGTACTTC
. TRBJ1-1 TRBV5-1 . CASSLGRGTEAFF TGCGCCAGCAGCTTGGGACGGGGCACTGAAGCTTTCTTT
TRBD2 TRBJ2-3 TRBV5-6 . CASSLAGGADTQYF TGTGCCAGCAGCTTGGCGGGGGGAGCTGATACGCAGTATTTT
. TRBJ1-1 TRBV5-4 . CASSSTQGWNTEAFF TGTGCCAGCAGCTCCACTCAGGGGTGGAACACTGAAGCTTTCTTT